This T cell receptor beta chain was identified in a study of blood T cell repertoires in COVID-19. In the study overall: Whether acute or convalescent, the COVID-19 samples came from the United States, Italy and Spain.

A few counts support this clone. Germline V gene data show CDR1 as MDHEN and CDR2 as SYDVKM. V was clipped by 3 bases and J by 4 bases; unmatched bases: 9. This CDR3 has 16 residues. Original analysis: The assay estimated nucleated cells by amplifying reference gene primers. Repertoires were generated with immunoSEQ multiplex PCR, while TCRdb's copy carries only in-frame clones and drops some. That table gives V, J and clone size, and the DNA gave D and trimming. This sample has about 120,000 clones, with 85% found just once. The sample comprised peripheral blood. This clonotype originated in a man older than 75 with active or convalescent COVID-19. The chain is built from TRBV28 and TRBJ2-1; 7 bases are shared with TRBD1. CDR3 in amino acids: CASSLWRDRDYNEQFF. The CDR3 bases are TGTGCCAGCAGTTTGTGGAGAGACAGGGATTACAATGAGCAGTTCTTC.